Below are 29 T cell receptor beta chains sequenced from a single sample in a study of OX40 agonist ivuxolimab in advanced cancers. Profiling relied on immunoSEQ multiplex PCR, and the TCRdb table lists in-frame clones only, not all of them. Of 40,000 to 60,000 clones listed, 80% to 85% are singletons. The sequencing used CD4+ or CD8+ T cells sorted from blood, collected in a trial of the OX40 agonist ivuxolimab. The source of these receptors is an adult with an advanced solid tumor such as melanoma, head and neck, liver or kidney cancer.

This chain uses TRBV2 with TRBJ2-7; unclear D gene. Germline CDR1 and CDR2: SNHLY and FYNNEI. The ends were cut back, 6 bases at V and 2 bases at J, with 23 bases in the middle. The CDR3 totals 17 residues. The CDR3 is CASRKTRTPPPPYEQYF. The CDR3 DNA reads as TGTGCCAGCAGGAAGACAAGGACCCCACCCCCGCCCTACGAGCAGTACTTC.

This clone showed up just a few times. The rearrangement joins TRBV2 to TRBJ1-6; possible D gene TRBD1, 5 bases. The CDR3 has 15 residues. V lost 6 bases and J lost 5, with 14 bases in between. Germline-derived CDR1 and CDR2 are SNHLY and FYNNEI. CDR3 in amino acids: CASRGLKKDNSPLHF. The CDR3 DNA is TGTGCCAGCAGGGGACTTAAGAAGGATAATTCACCCCTCCACTTT.

This clone was observed a single time. The rearrangement joins TRBV11-2 to TRBJ1-1; possibly TRBD1 for D (6 bases). The CDR3 is 14 residues long. V was pared by 1 base and J by 5 bases, with 11 bases between. Germline V gene data show CDR1 as SGHAT and CDR2 as FQNNGV. CDR3 sequence (DNA): TGTGCCAGCAGCTTAGTTGGGGGGCGGACTGAAGCTTTCTTT. Translated: CASSLVGGRTEAFF.

The V and J genes are TRBV4-2 and TRBJ1-2; 7 bases fit TRBD1. With V trimmed by 1 base and J by 1 base, 9 bases remained unmatched. This CDR3 is built from 17 residues. Germline CDR1 reads LGHNA; CDR2 reads YNFKEQ. CDR3 loop: CASSQVGTGTDNYGYTF. In nucleotides, the CDR3 is TGTGCCAGCAGCCAAGTTGGTACCGGGACAGATAACTATGGCTACACCTTC.

This chain uses TRBV19 with TRBJ2-5; a possible D gene is TRBD1 (7 bases). V was pared by 8 bases and J by 9 bases, with 25 bases between. CDR1 LNHDA and CDR2 SQIVND come from the germline V gene (reference sequence). The CDR3 is made up of 15 amino acids. The CDR3 reads CASAPGGQQEIAQYF. DNA of the CDR3: TGTGCCAGTGCCCCCGGGGGACAGCAAGAGATTGCCCAGTACTTC.

This chain links TRBV7-3 with TRBJ2-7, with 7 bases that match TRBD1. Unmatched junction bases numbered 3, after V lost 5 bases and J lost 2 bases. Germline V CDR1 and CDR2: SGHTA, FQGTGA. This CDR3 region has 13 residues. CDR3 DNA: TGTGCCAGCAGCGCGGACAGGACCTACGAGCAGTACTTC. This gives the protein CASSADRTYEQYF.

The chain joins TRBV15 to TRBJ1-3, with TRBD1 as a possible D gene (5 bases). The germline V gene has CDR1 LNHNV and CDR2 YYDKDF (reference sequence). The V end was cut by 9 bases, the J end by 0 bases, with 12 bases between. The CDR3 is 14 residues long. The CDR3 reads CATGDGYSGNTIYF. The CDR3 coding sequence is TGTGCCACTGGGGACGGCTACTCTGGAAACACCATATATTTT.

The chain is built from TRBV4-1 and TRBJ2-3; 7 bases align to TRBD1. V dropped 0 bases and J dropped 1; count of bases not matched to a gene: 10. In germline, CDR1 is MGHRA, CDR2 YSYEKL. CDR3 length equals 18 residues. CDR3 sequence reads: CASSQDRDRGLRTDTQYF. CDR3 coding DNA: TGCGCCAGCAGCCAAGATCGAGATAGGGGGCTTCGCACAGATACGCAGTATTTT.

The chain uses TRBV4-3 and TRBJ2-1, with D uncertain. Trimming removed 0 bases from V and 10 bases from J, with 10 bases in between. Germline CDR1 reads LGHNA; CDR2 reads YSLEER. There are 13 residues in the CDR3. CDR3 bases: TGCGCCAGCAGCCAAGAGGATTGGCGGGAGCAGTTCTTC. Encoded protein: CASSQEDWREQFF.

This rearrangement joins TRBV11-3 to TRBJ2-2; D possibly uses TRBD1 or TRBD2 (5 bases each). The germline CDR1 and CDR2 sequences are SGHNT and YENEEA. The V end was cut by 2 bases, the J end by 5 bases, with 9 bases between. The CDR3 contains 14 residues. This CDR3 is CASSLQGRTGELFF. The CDR3 region has the DNA TGTGCCAGCAGCTTACAGGGACGAACCGGGGAGCTGTTTTTT.

This chain joins TRBV19 and TRBJ1-4, with D perhaps matching TRBD1 (5 bases). This CDR3 has 13 amino acids. Germline V CDR1 and CDR2: LNHDA, SQIVND (reference sequence). CDR3 residues: CASKQTRGEKLFF. DNA for the CDR3: TGTGCTTCCAAGCAAACACGGGGGGAAAAACTGTTTTTT.

The chain has TRBV5-1 and TRBJ2-7, with TRBD2 as a possible D gene (5 bases). The germline V gene encodes CDR1 SGHRS and CDR2 YFSETQ. CDR3 length: 15 residues. The ends were cut back, 4 bases at V and 3 bases at J, with 17 bases in the middle. CDR3 loop: CASSLFVGDYYEQYF. The CDR3 DNA reads as TGCGCCAGCAGCCTCTTCGTCGGGGATTACTACGAGCAGTACTTC.

The gene calls are TRBV10-3 and TRBJ2-2; D remains unclear. The germline CDR1 and CDR2 sequences are ENHRY and SYGVKD. The V gene lost 0 bases and the J gene lost 3 bases, with 8 bases spanning the gap. The CDR3 is 15 amino acids. The CDR3 reads CAISESSLDTGELFF. Written as DNA, the CDR3 is TGTGCCATCAGTGAGTCGAGCCTAGACACCGGGGAGCTGTTTTTT.

The rearrangement joins TRBV19 to TRBJ1-6; D is uncertain. Trimming pared 1 base from V and 9 bases from J, leaving 4 bases between. Per the germline V gene, CDR1 is LNHDA and CDR2 is SQIVND (reference sequence). CDR3 length: 12 residues. DNA of the CDR3: TGTGCCAGTAGTATAGGGGGTTCACCCCTCCACTTT. The encoded protein is CASSIGGSPLHF. The whole variable domain, remainder taken from reference TRBV19 and TRBJ1-6, is DGGITQSPKYLFRKEGQNVTLSCEQNLNHDAMYWYRQDPGQGLRLIYYSQIVNDFQKGDIAEGYSVSREKKESFPLTVTSAQKNPTAFYLCASSIGGSPLHFGNGTRLTVT.

The rearrangement joins TRBV21-1 to TRBJ2-3; TRBD2 is the table's D call and was not checked against the DNA. TRBV21-1 is a documented pseudogene. This CDR3 region has 17 residues. In nucleotides, the CDR3 is TGTGCCAGCAGCACCAAGCAACGGTCTGAACCCACAGATACGCAGTATTTT. This gives the protein CASSTKQRSEPTDTQYF.

The J gene is TRBJ1-2, the V gene TRBV5-1; 7 nucleotides match TRBD1. CDR3 length: 15 residues. The junction had 8 bases not matched to a gene; V was cut back by 4 bases and J by 2 bases. Germline CDR1 is SGHRS and CDR2 is YFSETQ. The CDR3 reads CASSTTGQSNYGYTF. Here the CDR3 DNA reads TGCGCCAGCAGCACGACAGGGCAATCGAACTATGGCTACACCTTC.

The V call is TRBV5-1, the J call TRBJ1-2; D possibly corresponds to TRBD1 (5 bases). The V and J ends lost 4 bases and 4 bases respectively, with 11 bases between them. CDR1 is SGHRS, CDR2 YFSETQ, per germline. The CDR3 sequence is 13 residues long. The CDR3 protein is CASSPGTAYGYTF. CDR3 bases: TGCGCCAGCAGCCCCGGGACGGCCTATGGCTACACCTTC.

The chain employs TRBV15 and TRBJ1-2; D possibly corresponds to TRBD1 (6 bases). The CDR3 contains 14 residues. Trimming removed 8 bases from V and 3 bases from J, with 16 bases in between. Germline V lookup: CDR1 LNHNV, CDR2 YYDKDF (reference sequence). The CDR3 loop reads CATQSRGRDYGYTF. For the CDR3, the DNA is TGTGCCACCCAATCCCGGGGGCGCGACTATGGCTACACCTTC. The whole variable domain, filled in from reference TRBV15 and TRBJ1-2, reads DAMVIQNPRYQVTQFGKPVTLSCSQTLNHNVMYWYQQKSSQAPKLLFHYYDKDFNNEADTPDNFQSRRPNTSFCFLDIRSPGLGDTAMYLCATQSRGRDYGYTFGSGTRLTVV.

This chain uses TRBV6-6 with TRBJ1-5; weak D call: TRBD1 (6 bases). There are 16 residues in the CDR3. V lost 6 bases, J lost 3 bases, and 18 bases lay in between. The germline V gene has CDR1 MNHNY and CDR2 SVGAGI (reference sequence). CDR3 in DNA: TGTGCCAGCAGACGGGGCAGGGGCGCATACAATCAGCCCCAGCATTTT. This gives the protein CASRRGRGAYNQPQHF.

The chain links TRBV11-2 to TRBJ1-2; D is unresolved. This CDR3 is 12 amino acids long. Looked up from germline, CDR1 is SGHAT and CDR2 is FQNNGV. V lost 6 bases, J lost 4 bases, and 9 bases lay in between. Here the CDR3 DNA reads TGTGCCAGCAGTGGGGAGGGCTATGGCTACACCTTC. Protein sequence: CASSGEGYGYTF.

The V gene is TRBV6-5, the J gene TRBJ1-5, with TRBD1 identical over 7 bases. Germline V gene lookup returns CDR1 MNHEY and CDR2 SVGAGI. The CDR3 runs 13 residues. J gave up 5 bases and V 7 bases, and 5 bases lay outside the gene matches. The CDR3 is CASTTGAYQPQHF. In DNA, the CDR3 is TGTGCCAGCACTACAGGGGCCTATCAGCCCCAGCATTTT.

The CDR3 loop reads CASSIRGSYNSPLHF. CDR3 DNA sequence: TGTGCCAGCAGTATAAGGGGGTCCTATAATTCACCCCTCCACTTT. The V call is TRBV6-1, the J call TRBJ1-6; tentative D call: TRBD1 (6 bases). Germline-derived CDR1 and CDR2 are MNHNS and SASEGT. The length of the CDR3 is 15 residues. Trimming took off 5 bases at V and 1 base at J, with 9 bases between the two ends.

This chain connects TRBV14 to TRBJ2-7; 9 bases map to TRBD1. CDR3 length: 16 residues. The trim removed 0 bases at V and 2 bases at J, leaving 5 bases unmatched. The germline V gene encodes CDR1 SGHDN and CDR2 FVKESK. CDR3 residues: CASSQDLGQGTYEQYF. CDR3 DNA: TGTGCCAGCAGCCAAGATTTGGGACAGGGTACCTACGAGCAGTACTTC.

The chain joins TRBV7-9 to TRBJ1-2; TRBD1 agrees at 9 bases. The trim removed 5 bases at V and 5 bases at J, leaving 12 bases unmatched. Germline V gene data show CDR1 as SEHNR and CDR2 as FQNEAQ (reference sequence). The CDR3 sequence is 16 residues long. The CDR3 coding sequence is TGTGCCAGCAGCCACGTCCCGGGACAGGGAACTTATGGCTACACCTTC. Its translation is CASSHVPGQGTYGYTF.

The chain employs TRBV11-2 and TRBJ2-5; 11 bases map to TRBD1. V lost 5 bases to trimming and J lost 5 bases; unmatched junction nucleotides: 10. Germline CDR1 reads SGHAT; CDR2 reads FQNNGV. CDR3 length: 16 amino acids. The CDR3 protein is CASSVWWTGGPETQYF. The CDR3 region has the DNA TGTGCCAGCAGCGTATGGTGGACAGGGGGCCCGGAGACCCAGTACTTC.

The J gene is TRBJ2-3, the V gene TRBV11-3; 7 nucleotides match TRBD2. Trimming cost V 8 bases and J 4 bases; bases outside gene matches: 12. Germline V gene data show CDR1 as SGHNT and CDR2 as YENEEA. The CDR3 sequence is 15 residues long. The CDR3 sequence: CASQSMRLAPDTQYF. The CDR3 DNA reads as TGTGCCAGCCAAAGCATGAGACTAGCCCCAGATACGCAGTATTTT.

The gene calls are TRBV4-3 and TRBJ1-4; possibly TRBD1 for D (6 bases). This CDR3 contains 14 residues. CDR1 is LGHNA and CDR2 is YSLEER in the germline V gene. Trimming took 4 bases from V and 5 from J, leaving 11 bases between them. Here the CDR3 reads CASSPGAGNEKLFF. For the CDR3, the DNA is TGCGCCAGCAGCCCGGGGGCAGGGAATGAAAAACTGTTTTTT.

The chain combines TRBV11-2 with TRBJ2-1; no reliable D call. With 3 bases removed from V and 3 bases from J, the gap between germline ends came to 15 bases. CDR3 size: 16 residues. Germline lookup yields CDR1 SGHAT and CDR2 FQNNGV. CDR3 loop: CASSLGSRLSYNEQFF. The CDR3 region has the DNA TGTGCCAGCAGCTTGGGGTCACGGCTAAGCTACAATGAGCAGTTCTTC. Using reference TRBV11-2 and TRBJ2-1 for the parts outside the CDR3, the full variable domain is EAGVAQSPRYKIIEKRQSVAFWCNPISGHATLYWYQQILGQGPKLLIQFQNNGVVDDSQLPKDRFSAERLKGVDSTLKIQPAKLEDSAVYLCASSLGSRLSYNEQFFGPGTRLTVL.

The J gene is TRBJ2-7, the V gene TRBV5-5; weak D call: TRBD2 (5 bases). Trimming shortened V by 0 bases and J by 3 bases, and 13 bases separated the two germline ends. The CDR3 has 15 amino acids. The germline gives CDR1 SGHKS, CDR2 YYEKEE (reference sequence). The CDR3 region has the DNA TGTGCCAGCAGCTTGGCCGCGGGCAGAGACTACGAGCAGTACTTC. It encodes CASSLAAGRDYEQYF. The entire variable domain, with the rest obtained from reference TRBV5-5 and TRBJ2-7, is as follows: DAGVTQSPTHLIKTRGQQVTLRCSPISGHKSVSWYQQVLGQGPQFIFQYYEKEERGRGNFPDRFSARQFPNYSSELNVNALLLGDSALYLCASSLAAGRDYEQYFGPGTRLTVT.